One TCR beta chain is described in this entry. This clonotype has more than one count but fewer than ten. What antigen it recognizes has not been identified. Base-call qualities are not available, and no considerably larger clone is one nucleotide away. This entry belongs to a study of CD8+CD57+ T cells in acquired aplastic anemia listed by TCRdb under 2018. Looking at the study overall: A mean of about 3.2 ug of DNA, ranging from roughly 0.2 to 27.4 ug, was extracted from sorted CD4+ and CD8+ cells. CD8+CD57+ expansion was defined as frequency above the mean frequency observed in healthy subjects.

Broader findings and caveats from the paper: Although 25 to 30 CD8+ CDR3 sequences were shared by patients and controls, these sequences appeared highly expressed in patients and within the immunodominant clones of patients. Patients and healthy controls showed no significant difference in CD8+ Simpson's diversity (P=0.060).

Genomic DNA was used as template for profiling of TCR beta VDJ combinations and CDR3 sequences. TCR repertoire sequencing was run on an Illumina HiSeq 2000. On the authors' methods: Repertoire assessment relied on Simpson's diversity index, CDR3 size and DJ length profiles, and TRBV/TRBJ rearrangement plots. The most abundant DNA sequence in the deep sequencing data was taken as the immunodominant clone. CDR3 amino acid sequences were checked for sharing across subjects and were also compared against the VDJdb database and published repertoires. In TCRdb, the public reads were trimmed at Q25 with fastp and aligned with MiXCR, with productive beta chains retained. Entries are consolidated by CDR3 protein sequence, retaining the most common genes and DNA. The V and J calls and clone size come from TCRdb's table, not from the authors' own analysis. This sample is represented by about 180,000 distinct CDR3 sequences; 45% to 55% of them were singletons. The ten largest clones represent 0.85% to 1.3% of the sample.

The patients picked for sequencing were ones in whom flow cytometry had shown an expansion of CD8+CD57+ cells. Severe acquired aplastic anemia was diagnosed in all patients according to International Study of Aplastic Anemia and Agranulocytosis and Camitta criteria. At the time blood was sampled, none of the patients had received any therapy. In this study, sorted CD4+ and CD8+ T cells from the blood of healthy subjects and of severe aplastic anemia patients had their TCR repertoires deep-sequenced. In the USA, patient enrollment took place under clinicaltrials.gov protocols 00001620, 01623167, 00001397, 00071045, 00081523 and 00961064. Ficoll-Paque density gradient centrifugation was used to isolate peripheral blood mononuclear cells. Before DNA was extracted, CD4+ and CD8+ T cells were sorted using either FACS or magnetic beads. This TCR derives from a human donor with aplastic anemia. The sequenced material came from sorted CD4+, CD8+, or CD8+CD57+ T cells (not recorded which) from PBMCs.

This receptor carries the CDR3 CSVESDRDEKLFF. DNA sequence: TGCAGCGTTGAATCGGACAGGGATGAAAAACTGTTTTTT. The sequence joins TRBV29-1 to TRBJ1-4; 8 middle bases align to TRBD1. From cysteine to phenylalanine, the CDR3 is 13 amino acids long. This entry keeps only the CDR3 DNA: 39 bases, framed from base 1. CDR1 is given as SQVTM and CDR2 as ANQGSEA, both from the germline V gene. V is cut back by 2 bases and J by 6 bases, with 2 bases in the junction unmatched. The CDR3, completed at both ends by the reference TRBV29-1 and TRBJ1-4 genes, gives the full variable domain SAVISQKPSRDICQRGTSLTIQCQVDSQVTMMFWYRQQPGQSLTLIATANQGSEATYESGFVIDKFPISRPNLTFSTLTVSNMSPEDSSIYLCSVESDRDEKLFFGSGTQLSVL.